This T cell receptor (beta chain) was retrieved from a study of OX40 agonist ivuxolimab in advanced cancers. The data were produced by immunoSEQ multiplex PCR, yet TCRdb's version contains in-frame clones alone and is incomplete. The sample contains 75,000 or so clones, approximately 84% of which appear only once. General study points: Determination of antigen specificity was not performed for the expanded peripheral T cells.

Per germline, CDR1 SGHNT and CDR2 YYREEE (reference sequence). Trimming stripped 0 bases from V and 6 bases from J, with 9 bases between. The length of the CDR3 is 13 residues. As for this clone: The antigen is undetermined.

The sequencing used CD4+ or CD8+ T cells sorted from blood, collected in a trial of the OX40 agonist ivuxolimab. V is TRBV5-4 and J is TRBJ1-2; unclear D gene. This TCR derives from an adult with an advanced solid tumor such as melanoma, head and neck, liver or kidney cancer. CDR3 sequence reads: CASSLEGFNGYTF. CDR3 nucleotides: TGTGCCAGCAGCTTGGAAGGGTTCAATGGCTACACCTTC.